This is a list of T cell receptor beta chains from one sample in a study of shared clonotypes between healthy human individuals. Only in-frame clones appear in the TCRdb table, and some are missing; sequencing was by immunoSEQ multiplex PCR. The sample lists about 2.4 million clones, 93% occurring once. Sequencing was performed on naive CD4+ T cells from PBMCs. Receptors originate from a man aged 18 to 30 in good health. Some clones in this sample may be carry-over from other donors' samples. Both conserved end residues are part of each CDR3. Not all rows give a size; the values are once, few, many and, for expanded clones, a class.

CDR3 protein	J gene	clone size	V gene
CASSKDRRTDTQYF	TRBJ2-3	.	TRBV5-1
CASSPLSGANVLTF	TRBJ2-6	.	TRBV5-1
CASSLEMGETQYF	TRBJ2-5	.	TRBV7-9
CASLGLREGYNEQFF	TRBJ2-1	.	TRBV28
CASTSQENYEQYF	TRBJ2-7	.	TRBV2
CASLKGGAEYF	TRBJ2-7	.	TRBV28
CASSKEPSVRTDTQYF	TRBJ2-3	.	TRBV21-1
CASRATRVLGGKLFF	TRBJ1-4	.	TRBV19
CASISGTRINYEQYF	TRBJ2-7	.	TRBV28
CASSQGLVSGNTIYF	TRBJ1-3	.	TRBV4-3
CASSLLEGIHEQYF	TRBJ2-7	.	TRBV5-4
CASSLLLQGSYEQYF	TRBJ2-7	.	TRBV28
CASSFSTDTQYF	TRBJ2-3	once	TRBV9
CAISAMNTEAFF	TRBJ1-1	.	TRBV10-3
CASSLIPDSGTQYF	TRBJ2-5	.	TRBV5-1
CASSQGLAGGPGDTQYF	TRBJ2-3	.	TRBV14
CASSLGTANTGELFF	TRBJ2-2	.	TRBV5-1
CASGIYSGNYNEQFF	TRBJ2-1	.	TRBV27
CASSTGLAGGSYNEQFF	TRBJ2-1	.	TRBV5-1
CASSPPSQETQYF	TRBJ2-5	.	TRBV18
CASSRLAGNNEQFF	TRBJ2-1	.	TRBV7-3
CATKWTSGHNEQFF	TRBJ2-1	.	TRBV6-6
CSVERLSSYNEQFF	TRBJ2-1	.	TRBV29-1
CASSDPGLAGGRELFF	TRBJ2-2	.	TRBV10-1
CASSQPGQGADEQYF	TRBJ2-7	.	TRBV7-9
CASSLGTSGSSYEQYF	TRBJ2-7	.	TRBV7-3
CASSLGVGRATDEQYF	TRBJ2-7	.	TRBV7-2
CASRDNSNTGELFF	TRBJ2-2	.	TRBV5-1
CASSIADQETQYF	TRBJ2-5	.	TRBV7-6
CASRGTGSYEQYF	TRBJ2-7	.	TRBV25-1
CASSVGETGVSPLHF	TRBJ1-6	.	TRBV9
CASSLEQGARQFF	TRBJ2-1	.	TRBV5-4
CASIGPGQAAGEAFF	TRBJ1-1	.	TRBV28
CASSQNRGEAGNTIYF	TRBJ1-3	.	TRBV5-1
CASSQDISTNEKLFF	TRBJ1-4	.	TRBV4-3
CASSQEGWVHF	TRBJ2-7	once	TRBV14
CASSDRQGPPTDTQYF	TRBJ2-3	.	TRBV7-3
CASSLVSGRGVDTQYF	TRBJ2-3	.	TRBV7-2
CASSTRIDRGPIGEQFF	TRBJ2-1	.	TRBV5-1
CASSPEGLADNEQFF	TRBJ2-1	.	TRBV5-1
CSVGRKVADPEAFF	TRBJ1-1	.	TRBV29-1
CASRYRETQYF	TRBJ2-5	.	TRBV27